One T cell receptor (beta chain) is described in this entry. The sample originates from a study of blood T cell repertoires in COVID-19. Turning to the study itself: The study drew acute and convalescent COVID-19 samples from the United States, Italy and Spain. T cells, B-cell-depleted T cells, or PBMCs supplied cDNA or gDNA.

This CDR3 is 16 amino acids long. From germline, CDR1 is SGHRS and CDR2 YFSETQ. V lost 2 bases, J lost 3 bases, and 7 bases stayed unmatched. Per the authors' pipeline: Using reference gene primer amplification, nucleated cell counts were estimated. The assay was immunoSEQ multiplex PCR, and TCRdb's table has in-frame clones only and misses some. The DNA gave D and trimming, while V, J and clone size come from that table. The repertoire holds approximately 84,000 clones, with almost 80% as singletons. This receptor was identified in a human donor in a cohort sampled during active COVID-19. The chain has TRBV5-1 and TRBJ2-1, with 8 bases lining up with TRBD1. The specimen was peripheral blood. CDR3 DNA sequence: TGCGCCAGCAGCTTCGCAGGGGGCCAAGACTACAATGAGCAGTTCTTC. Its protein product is CASSFAGGQDYNEQFF.